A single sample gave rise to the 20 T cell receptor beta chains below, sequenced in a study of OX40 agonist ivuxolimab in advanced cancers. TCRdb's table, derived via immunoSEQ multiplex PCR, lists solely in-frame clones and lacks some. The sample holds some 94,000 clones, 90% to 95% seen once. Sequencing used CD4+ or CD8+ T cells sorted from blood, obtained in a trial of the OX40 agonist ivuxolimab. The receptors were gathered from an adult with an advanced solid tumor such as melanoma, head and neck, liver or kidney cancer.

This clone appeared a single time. CDR3 amino acids: CASSPRGSSYEQYF. CDR3 bases: TGTGCCAGCAGCCCCAGGGGGAGCTCCTACGAGCAGTACTTC. The chain has TRBV27 and TRBJ2-7; 7 nucleotides align to TRBD1. CDR3 length equals 14 residues. After removal of 6 bases from V and 0 bases from J, the junction contained 5 bases not matched to a gene. From germline, CDR1 is MNHEY and CDR2 SMNVEV (reference sequence).

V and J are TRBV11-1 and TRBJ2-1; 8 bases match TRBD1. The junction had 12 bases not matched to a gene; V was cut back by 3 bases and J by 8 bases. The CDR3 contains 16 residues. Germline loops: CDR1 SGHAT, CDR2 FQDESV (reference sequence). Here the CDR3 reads CASSFLGQGSSDEQFF. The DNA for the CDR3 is TGTGCCAGCAGCTTTTTAGGACAGGGCAGTTCGGATGAGCAGTTCTTC.

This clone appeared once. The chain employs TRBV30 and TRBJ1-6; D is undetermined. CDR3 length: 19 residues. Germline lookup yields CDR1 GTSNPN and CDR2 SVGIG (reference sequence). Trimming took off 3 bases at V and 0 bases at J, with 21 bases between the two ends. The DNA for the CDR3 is TGTGCCTGGAGACTAGATCGGCGGGCGCGGGGCTCCTATAATTCACCCCTCCACTTT. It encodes CAWRLDRRARGSYNSPLHF.

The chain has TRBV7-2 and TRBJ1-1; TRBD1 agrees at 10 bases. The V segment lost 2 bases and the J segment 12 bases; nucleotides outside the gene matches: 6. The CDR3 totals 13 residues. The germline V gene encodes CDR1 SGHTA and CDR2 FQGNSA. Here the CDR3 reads CASSLTTGGFSFF. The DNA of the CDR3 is TGTGCCAGCAGCTTAACGACAGGGGGCTTTTCTTTCTTT.

This CDR3 is CASSQPGAKNIQYF. As DNA, the CDR3 is TGCGCCAGCAGCCAGCCCGGAGCCAAAAACATTCAGTACTTC. J is TRBJ2-4 and V is TRBV4-1; D gene unclear. The CDR3 has 14 amino acids. Germline V gene sequence: CDR1 MGHRA, CDR2 YSYEKL. V gave up 3 bases and J gave up 0 bases, with 6 bases separating them.

The CDR3 coding sequence is TGCGCCAGCAGCCAAGATTGGGGGAATCAGCCCCAGCATTTT. Translating it yields CASSQDWGNQPQHF. The chain carries TRBV4-1 and TRBJ1-5; possible D gene TRBD1, 5 bases. The V end lost 0 bases, the J end lost 4 bases, and 7 bases lay between the germline ends. Germline CDR1 and CDR2: MGHRA and YSYEKL. The CDR3 has 14 residues.

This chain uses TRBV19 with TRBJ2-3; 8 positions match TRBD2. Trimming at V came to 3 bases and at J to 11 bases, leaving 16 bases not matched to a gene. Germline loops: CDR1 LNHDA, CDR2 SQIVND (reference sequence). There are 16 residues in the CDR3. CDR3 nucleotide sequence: TGTGCCAGTAGTATGAAAACAGGACTAGCACAAACGGGGCAGTATTTT. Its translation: CASSMKTGLAQTGQYF. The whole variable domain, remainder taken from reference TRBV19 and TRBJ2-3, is DGGITQSPKYLFRKEGQNVTLSCEQNLNHDAMYWYRQDPGQGLRLIYYSQIVNDFQKGDIAEGYSVSREKKESFPLTVTSAQKNPTAFYLCASSMKTGLAQTGQYFGPGTRLTVL.

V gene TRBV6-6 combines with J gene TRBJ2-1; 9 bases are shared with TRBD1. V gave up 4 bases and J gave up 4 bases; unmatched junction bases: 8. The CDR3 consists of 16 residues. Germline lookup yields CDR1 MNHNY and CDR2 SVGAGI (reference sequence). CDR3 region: CASSFTPGQGYNEQFF. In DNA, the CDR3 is TGTGCCAGCAGTTTTACCCCGGGACAGGGTTACAATGAGCAGTTCTTC.

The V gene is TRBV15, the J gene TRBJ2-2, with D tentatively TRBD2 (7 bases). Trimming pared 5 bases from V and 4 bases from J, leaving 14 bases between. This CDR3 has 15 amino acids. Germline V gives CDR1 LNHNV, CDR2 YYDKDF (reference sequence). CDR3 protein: CATSFRGAGTGELFF. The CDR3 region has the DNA TGTGCCACCAGCTTCCGGGGGGCGGGCACCGGGGAGCTGTTTTTT.

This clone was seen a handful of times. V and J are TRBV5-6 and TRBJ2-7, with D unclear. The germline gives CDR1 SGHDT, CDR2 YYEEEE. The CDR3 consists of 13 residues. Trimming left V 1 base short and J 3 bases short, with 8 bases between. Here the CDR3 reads CASSLSQIYEQYF. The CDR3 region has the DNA TGTGCCAGCAGCTTGAGTCAGATCTACGAGCAGTACTTC.

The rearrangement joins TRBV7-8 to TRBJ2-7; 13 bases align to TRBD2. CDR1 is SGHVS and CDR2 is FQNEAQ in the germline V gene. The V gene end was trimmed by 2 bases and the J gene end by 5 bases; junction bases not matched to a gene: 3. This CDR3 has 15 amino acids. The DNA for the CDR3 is TGTGCCAGCAGCTTATCGACTAGCGGGAGGAACGAGCAGTACTTC. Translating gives CASSLSTSGRNEQYF.

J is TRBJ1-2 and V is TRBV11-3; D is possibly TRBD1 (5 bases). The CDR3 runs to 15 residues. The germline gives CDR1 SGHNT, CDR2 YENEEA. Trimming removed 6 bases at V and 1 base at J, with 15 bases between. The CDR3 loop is CASSYRVGDNYGYTF. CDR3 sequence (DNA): TGTGCCAGCAGTTACCGTGTAGGGGATAACTATGGCTACACCTTC.

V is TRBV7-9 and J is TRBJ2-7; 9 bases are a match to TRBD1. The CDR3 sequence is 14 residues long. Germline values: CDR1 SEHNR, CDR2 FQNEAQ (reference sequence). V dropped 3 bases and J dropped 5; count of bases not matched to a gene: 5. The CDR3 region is CASSFWDRVNEQYF. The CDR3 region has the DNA TGTGCCAGCAGCTTCTGGGACAGGGTCAACGAGCAGTACTTC.

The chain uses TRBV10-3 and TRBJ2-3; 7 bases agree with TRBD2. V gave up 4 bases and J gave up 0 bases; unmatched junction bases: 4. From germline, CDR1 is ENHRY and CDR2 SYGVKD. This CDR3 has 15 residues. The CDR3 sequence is CAISATSRSTDTQYF. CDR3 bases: TGTGCCATCAGTGCGACTAGCAGGAGCACAGATACGCAGTATTTT.

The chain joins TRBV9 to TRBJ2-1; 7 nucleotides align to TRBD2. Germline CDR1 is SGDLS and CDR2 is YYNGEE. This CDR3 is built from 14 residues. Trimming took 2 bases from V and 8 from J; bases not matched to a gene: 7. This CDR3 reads CASSVRTSFDEQFF. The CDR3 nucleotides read TGTGCCAGCAGCGTCCGGACTAGTTTCGATGAGCAGTTCTTC.

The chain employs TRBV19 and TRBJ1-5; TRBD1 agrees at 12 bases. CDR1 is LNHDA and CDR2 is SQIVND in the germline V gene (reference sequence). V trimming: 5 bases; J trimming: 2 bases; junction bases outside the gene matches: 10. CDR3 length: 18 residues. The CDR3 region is CASSPRDRGQGGNQPQHF. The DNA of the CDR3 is TGTGCCAGTAGTCCCCGGGACAGGGGGCAAGGAGGCAATCAGCCCCAGCATTTT. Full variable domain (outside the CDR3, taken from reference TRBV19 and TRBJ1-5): DGGITQSPKYLFRKEGQNVTLSCEQNLNHDAMYWYRQDPGQGLRLIYYSQIVNDFQKGDIAEGYSVSREKKESFPLTVTSAQKNPTAFYLCASSPRDRGQGGNQPQHFGDGTRLSIL.

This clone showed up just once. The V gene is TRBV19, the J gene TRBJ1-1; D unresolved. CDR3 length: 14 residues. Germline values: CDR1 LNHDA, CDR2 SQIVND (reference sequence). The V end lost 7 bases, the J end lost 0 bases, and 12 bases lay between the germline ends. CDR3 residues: CASTDRRLNTEAFF. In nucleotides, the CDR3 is TGTGCCAGTACTGACCGACGGTTGAACACTGAAGCTTTCTTT.

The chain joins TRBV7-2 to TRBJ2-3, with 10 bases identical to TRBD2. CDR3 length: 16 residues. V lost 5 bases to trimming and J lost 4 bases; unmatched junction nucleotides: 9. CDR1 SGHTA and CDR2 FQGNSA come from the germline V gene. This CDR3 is CASSLSAGGGADTQYF. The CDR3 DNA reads TGTGCCAGCAGCCTCTCAGCGGGAGGGGGGGCAGATACGCAGTATTTT.

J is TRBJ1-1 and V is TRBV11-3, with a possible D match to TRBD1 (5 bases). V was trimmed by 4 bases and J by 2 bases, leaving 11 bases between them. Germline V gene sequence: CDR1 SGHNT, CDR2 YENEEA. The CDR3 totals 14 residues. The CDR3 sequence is CASSSNRGNTEAFF. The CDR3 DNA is TGTGCCAGCAGCTCAAACCGGGGCAACACTGAAGCTTTCTTT.

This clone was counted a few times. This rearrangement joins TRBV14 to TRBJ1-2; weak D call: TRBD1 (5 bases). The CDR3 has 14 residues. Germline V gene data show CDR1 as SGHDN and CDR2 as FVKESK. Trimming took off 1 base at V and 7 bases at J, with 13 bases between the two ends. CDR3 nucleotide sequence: TGTGCCAGCAGCCAAGTGGGGCGTTTCGGTGGCTACACCTTC. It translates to CASSQVGRFGGYTF.